This T cell receptor (beta chain) was sequenced during a study of T-cell reconstitution after alpha-beta-depleted transplantation in children. Study-level results: A year had passed since transplant, and T-cell counts and diversity by then came mostly from newly produced T cells. Surviving recipient T cells and thymic progenitors underlay high day-60 TCRbeta diversity in some patients. Several hundred graft clones that had expanded were reportedly the source of alpha-beta T cells about two months after transplant.

This clonotype was recorded many times. The antigen is unknown. Unique molecular identifiers were incorporated when the TCRbeta library was constructed. TCRdb independently ran MiXCR on the PCR reads; one entry per CDR3 protein. The repertoire holds about 460,000 distinct CDR3 sequences, with roughly 11% as singletons. CDR1 and CDR2 (germline): MDHEN, SYDVKM. The V and J ends lost 3 bases and 0 bases respectively, with 11 bases between them. CDR3 length equals 15 residues. The sequencing used PBMCs, mostly from graft donor cells, collected 180 days after TCRalphabeta/CD19-depleted stem cell transplant. The V and J genes are TRBV28 and TRBJ2-5; the D is unclear. This receptor was taken from a female patient aged 2-9 years who had a stem cell transplant for aplastic anemia, so the T cells may come from the graft donor. CDR3 loop: CASSFGLRNQETQYF. The CDR3 DNA reads TGTGCCAGCAGTTTCGGCCTGCGGAACCAAGAGACCCAGTACTTC. The full variable domain, its missing parts supplied by reference TRBV28 and TRBJ2-5, is DVKVTQSSRYLVKRTGEKVFLECVQDMDHENMFWYRQDPGLGLRLIYFSYDVKMKEKGDIPEGYSVSREKKERFSLILESASTNQTSMYLCASSFGLRNQETQYFGPGTRLLVL.